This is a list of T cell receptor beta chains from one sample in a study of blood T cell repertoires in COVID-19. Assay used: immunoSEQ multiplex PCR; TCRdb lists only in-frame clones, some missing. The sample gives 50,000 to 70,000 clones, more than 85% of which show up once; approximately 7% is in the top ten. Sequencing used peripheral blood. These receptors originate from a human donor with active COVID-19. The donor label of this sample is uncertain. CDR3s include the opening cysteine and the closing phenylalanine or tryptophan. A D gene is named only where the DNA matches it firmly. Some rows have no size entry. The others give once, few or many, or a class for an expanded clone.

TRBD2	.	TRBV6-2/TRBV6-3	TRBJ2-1	TGTGCCAGCAGTACGGGAGATAAACTAGCGGGCAATGAGCAGTTCTTC	CASSTGDKLAGNEQFF
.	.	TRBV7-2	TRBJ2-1	TGTGCCAGCAGCTTAAGGCTAGCGGAGCAGTTCTTC	CASSLRLAEQFF
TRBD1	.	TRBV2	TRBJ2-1	TGTGCCAGCAGTGAGGACAGGGGACGCAATGAGCAGTTCTTC	CASSEDRGRNEQFF
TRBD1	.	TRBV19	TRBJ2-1	TGTGCCAGTAGTGTTACAGGGGGCGAAAATGAGCAGTTCTTC	CASSVTGGENEQFF
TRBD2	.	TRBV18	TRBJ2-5	TGTGCCAGCTCACGAGCGCTAGCGGAAGAGACCCAGTACTTC	CASSRALAEETQYF
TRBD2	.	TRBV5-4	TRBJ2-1	TGTGCCAGCAGCCGAGAGGGACTAGCGATCAATGAGCAGTTCTTC	CASSREGLAINEQFF
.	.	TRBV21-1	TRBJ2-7	TGTGCCAGATCTGGGACTAGCGGGAGCCCTTCCTACGAGCAGTACTTC	CARSGTSGSPSYEQYF
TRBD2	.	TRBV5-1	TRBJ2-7	TGCGCCAGCCGGGGGGTGTTGCAAGGCTACGAGCAGTACTTC	CASRGVLQGYEQYF
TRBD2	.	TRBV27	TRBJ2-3	TGTGCCAGCAGTTTAGCAGCGGGGGGCCCACTACCCACAGATACGCAGTATTTT	CASSLAAGGPLPTDTQYF
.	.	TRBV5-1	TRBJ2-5	TGCGCCAGCAGCTTGCCGAGGTCGGGAGAGACCCAGTACTTC	CASSLPRSGETQYF
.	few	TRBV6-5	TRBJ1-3	TGTGCCAGCAGCCCACAGGCGCCATCTGGAAACACCATATATTTT	CASSPQAPSGNTIYF
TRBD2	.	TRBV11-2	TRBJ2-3	TGTGCCAGCAGCTCGCAAAAGGGGAGCGGGGAAAGCACAGATACGCAGTATTTT	CASSSQKGSGESTDTQYF
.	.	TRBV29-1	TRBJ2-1	TGCAGCGCCGGGGGCTACAATGAGCAGTTCTTC	CSAGGYNEQFF
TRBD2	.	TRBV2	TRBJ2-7	TGTGCCAGCAGTACTAGCGGGTCAATCTACGAGCAGTACTTC	CASSTSGSIYEQYF
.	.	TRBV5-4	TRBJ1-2	TGTGCCAGCAGCTTGAGCCGGGGGGTCGATGGCTACACCTTC	CASSLSRGVDGYTF
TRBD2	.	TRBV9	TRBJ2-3	TGTGCCAGCAGCGTAGGAAGCGGGAGGATCAATACGCAGTATTTT	CASSVGSGRINTQYF
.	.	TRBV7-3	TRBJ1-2	TGTGCCAGCAGCTTGAACAGGGACTATGGCTACACCTTC	CASSLNRDYGYTF
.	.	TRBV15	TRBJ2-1	TGTGCCACCAGCAGAGATCTGGGGGCGAACCCTTCATACAATGAGCAGTTCTTC	CATSRDLGANPSYNEQFF
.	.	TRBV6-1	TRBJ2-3	TGTGCCAGCAGTGATGGCGTCCCCCACAATGAGGGCCTCCGGTATTTT	CASSDGVPHNEGLRYF
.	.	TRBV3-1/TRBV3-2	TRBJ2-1	TGTGCCAGCAGCGCTCTCCCCAGGGGGGCAGGGGAGCAGTTCTTC	CASSALPRGAGEQFF
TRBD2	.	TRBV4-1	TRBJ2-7	TGCGCCAGCAGCCACGGGACTAGCGGGGGCTACGAGCAGTACTTC	CASSHGTSGGYEQYF
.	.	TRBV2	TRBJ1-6	TGTGCCAGCATGCCTGACACCTCCTATAATTCACCCCTCCACTTT	CASMPDTSYNSPLHF
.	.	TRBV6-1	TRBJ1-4	TGTGCCAGCAGTGAAAGCCTGGCAGGAAGCAGTGAAAAACTGTTTTTT	CASSESLAGSSEKLFF
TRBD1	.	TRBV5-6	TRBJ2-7	TGTGCCAGCAGCTTAAATCAGGGGGCACAGGACGAGCAGTACTTC	CASSLNQGAQDEQYF
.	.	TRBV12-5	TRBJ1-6	TGTGCTAGTGGTTTGGTCGCCCCGGGTAATTCACCCCTCCACTTT	CASGLVAPGNSPLHF
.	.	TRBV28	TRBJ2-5	TGTGCCAGCAGTTCCCCCCGGGGAACGTACCAAGAGACCCAGTACTTC	CASSSPRGTYQETQYF
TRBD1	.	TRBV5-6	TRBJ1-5	TGTGCCAGCAGCTCCGGCAGGGGGCGCGGCAATCAGCCCCAGCATTTT	CASSSGRGRGNQPQHF
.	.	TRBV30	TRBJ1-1	TGTGCCTGGAGTGTCTCTACGAACACTGAAGCTTTCTTT	CAWSVSTNTEAFF
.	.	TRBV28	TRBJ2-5	TGTGCCAGCAGTAACCCCCTCGGGCAGGGACAAGAGACCCAGTACTTC	CASSNPLGQGQETQYF
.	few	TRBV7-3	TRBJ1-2	TGTGCCAGCAGCTTTTCGGGAAACTATGGCTACACCTTC	CASSFSGNYGYTF
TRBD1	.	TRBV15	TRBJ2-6	TGTGCCACCAGCGAGGGACAGGGTACTGGGGCCAACGTCCTGACTTTC	CATSEGQGTGANVLTF
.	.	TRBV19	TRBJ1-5	TGTGCCAGTACCCACCACAGGGTAGGGAGCAATCAGCCCCAGCATTTT	CASTHHRVGSNQPQHF
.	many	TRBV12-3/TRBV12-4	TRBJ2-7	TGTGCCAGCAGAAACAGAAAATACGAGCAGTACTTC	CASRNRKYEQYF
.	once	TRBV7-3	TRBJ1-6	TGTGCCAGCAGCTCAGATCGCGGCAATTCACCCCTCCACTTT	CASSSDRGNSPLHF
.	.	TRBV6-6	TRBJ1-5	TGTGCCAGCAATACGGGGGGCAGCGGCAATCAGCCCCAGCATTTT	CASNTGGSGNQPQHF
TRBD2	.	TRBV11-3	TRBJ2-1	TGTGCCAGCAGCTCCCCCAGGGTAGCGGGGAATGAGCAGTTCTTC	CASSSPRVAGNEQFF
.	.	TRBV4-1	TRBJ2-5	TGCGCCAGCAGCCAATGGAGGAAAGAGACCCAGTACTTC	CASSQWRKETQYF
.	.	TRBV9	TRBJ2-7	TGTGCCAGCAGCGTAGGACCGGACACCTACGAGCAGTACTTC	CASSVGPDTYEQYF
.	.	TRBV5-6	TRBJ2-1	TGTGCCAGCAGCCCCCCCAGGGTGGGATACAATGAGCAGTTCTTC	CASSPPRVGYNEQFF
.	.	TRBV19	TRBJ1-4	TGTGCCAGTAGCAGGGCAAATGAAAAACTGTTTTTT	CASSRANEKLFF
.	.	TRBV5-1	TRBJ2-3	TGCGCCAGCAGCTCCCAGATTTCAGGAGATACGCAGTATTTT	CASSSQISGDTQYF
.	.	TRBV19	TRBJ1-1	TGTGCCAGTAATAAGGGGGTTTTTTCATTGAACACTGAAGCTTTCTTT	CASNKGVFSLNTEAFF
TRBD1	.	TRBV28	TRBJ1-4	TGTGCCAGCAGTCTCCGACAGGGTACTGAAAAACTGTTTTTT	CASSLRQGTEKLFF
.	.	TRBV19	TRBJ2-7	TGTGCCAGTAGGGACACGAGCTCCTACGAGCAGTACTTC	CASRDTSSYEQYF
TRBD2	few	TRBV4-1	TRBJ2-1	TGCGCCAGCAGCCGAGGCGGGAGGGACAATGAGCAGTTCTTC	CASSRGGRDNEQFF
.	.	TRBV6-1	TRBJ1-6	TGTGCCAGCAGTGAAGGTAGCAGGGTAGAGCTTTCACCCCTCCACTTT	CASSEGSRVELSPLHF
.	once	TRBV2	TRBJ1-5	TGTGCCAGCAGTAAATACCTCCTGACAGCGAGAAAGAATAATAGCAATCAGCCCCAGCATTTT	CASSKYLLTARKNNSNQPQHF
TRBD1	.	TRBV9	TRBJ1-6	TGTGCCAGCAGCCGAAACCTAGACAGGGAGAATTCACCCCTCCACTTT	CASSRNLDRENSPLHF
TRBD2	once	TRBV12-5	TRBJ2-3	TGTGCTAGTGGTTTCTCCAACCTAGCGGGAGGAGATACGCAGTATTTT	CASGFSNLAGGDTQYF
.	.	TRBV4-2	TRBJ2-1	TGTGCCAGCAGCCACCCCTCGGGTGAGCAGTTCTTC	CASSHPSGEQFF
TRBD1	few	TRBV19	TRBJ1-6	TGTGCCAGTTCCGGGACAGATAATTCACCCCTCCACTTT	CASSGTDNSPLHF
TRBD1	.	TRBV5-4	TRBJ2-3	TGTGCCAGCAGCTCTAGACAGGGTCCGGATACGCAGTATTTT	CASSSRQGPDTQYF
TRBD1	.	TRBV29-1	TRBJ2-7	TGCAGCGTTGGAGAACAGGGGGCGACCGAGTACTTC	CSVGEQGATEYF
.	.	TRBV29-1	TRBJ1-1	TGCAGCGTTGCTGGGGGGTGGGGCATGAACACTGAAGCTTTCTTT	CSVAGGWGMNTEAFF
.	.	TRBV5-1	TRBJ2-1	TGCGCCAGCAGCTTGGAGGTCGCGGGTGGTGGCAATGAGCAGTTCTTC	CASSLEVAGGGNEQFF
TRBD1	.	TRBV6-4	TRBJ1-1	TGTGCCAGCAGTGACCCTAGGACAGGGGCCCAAGCTTTCTTT	CASSDPRTGAQAFF
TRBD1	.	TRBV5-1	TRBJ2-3	TGCGCCAGCAGCCCAGGGACAGGGCCCCCCACAGATACGCAGTATTTT	CASSPGTGPPTDTQYF
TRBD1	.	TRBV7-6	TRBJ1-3	TGTGCCAGCAGCTTAAGACAGGGTGGAAACACCATATATTTT	CASSLRQGGNTIYF
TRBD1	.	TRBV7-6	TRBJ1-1	TGTGCCAGCTCCCAAGGAGGGACAGGGAGAGGTGGTGATGAAGCTTTCTTT	CASSQGGTGRGGDEAFF
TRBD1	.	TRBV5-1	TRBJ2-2	TGCGCCAGCAGCCCACCCGGACAGGGGGATACCGGGGAGCTGTTTTTT	CASSPPGQGDTGELFF